This TCR beta chain was retrieved from a study of T cell responses to AZD1222 COVID-19 vaccine (TCRdb year 2021). At the level of the whole study: TCR sequencing was performed for about 250 trial participants, of whom 207 were given two doses of AZD1222 and 26 were given two doses of MenACWY control vaccine. Trial participants were enrolled into age subgroups of 18-55, 56-69 and 70-plus years, which contained 148, 28 and 57 TCR-sequenced participants, respectively. What the research found in general, with its limitations: Because no day 14 peak-response samples were available, repertoires were characterized only after the peak T cell response. In the small 56-69-year group, the increase in depth fell short of significance, most likely because of low power. Epitopes outside the regions mutated in the B.1.351 and B.1.1.7 variants were reportedly recognized by nearly half of the unique spike-specific TCRs. Conclusions about previously exposed vaccinees are limited because only a handful of AZD1222 recipients were SARS-CoV-2 seropositive at baseline. Participants were mostly white British and included more females than males, and it was suggested by the authors that clonal diversity may have been underestimated. The vaccine-associated CD4 TCRs covered the entire spike protein, and the dominant responses fell in regions 160-218 and 743-854. After two AZD1222 doses, both the breadth and the depth of spike-specific TCRs were significantly higher than at day 0 and than in MenACWY recipients.

The CDR3 regions of human TCRbeta chains were subjected to immunosequencing. The paper's data handling went like this. Repertoire TCRs were checked for matches against a reference library of SARS-CoV-2-specific TCRs that had been generated using the MIRA antigen-specificity platform. Breadth was defined as the fraction of unique TCRs that were SARS-CoV-2-associated. Depth was defined as the fraction of total T cells that were SARS-CoV-2-associated. Using the MIRA data, each spike-specific TCR was mapped to the spike region that the TCR reacts to and placed in a CD4 or CD8 class. Log10-transformed breadth and depth values were compared by one-way ANOVA with Sidak's multiple comparisons tests. The clones in this table, taken by TCRdb from immuneACCESS, are in-frame only. Not every clone is retained; where verified, under half of the shortfall comes from an unresolved V gene, and the cause of the rest is unknown. V and J calls and clone size are as listed in that table; D and trimming were resolved from the DNA. For this sample there are about 270,000 clones; around 93% appear just once. Clones ranked in the top ten supply around 0.6% of the sample.

Interpreted using the paper, the time point label stands for: about 28 days (+/-7) after the second vaccine dose. AZD1222 recipients with second doses at about 4 weeks or about 12 weeks were pooled, because spike-specific TCR depth and breadth did not differ between schedules. The vaccinee samples were drawn from two UK trials, COV001 and COV002, one of which was a single-blind randomized controlled phase 2/3 trial testing AZD1222 (ChAdOx1 nCoV-19) in healthy adults. For TCRbeta chain sequencing, PBMC samples from trial participants were taken at day 0 and at day 28 after the second dose. This clone occurred a few times. The antigen this receptor binds is unknown. Nothing much larger sits one base from this clone, and base qualities are not available. This sample includes further DNA sequences coding for the same CDR3. The receptor comes from an adult who received the AZD1222 COVID-19 vaccine. The sample here was peripheral blood, taken 28 days after the second AZD1222 dose.

The CDR3 sequence is CASRIGGSVNEQFF. At the DNA level, the sequence is TGTGCCAGCAGGATCGGAGGTAGCGTCAATGAGCAGTTCTTC. Here the chain combines TRBV28 and TRBJ2-1, and perhaps TRBD2 as D gene, on 5 matching bases. From a lookup of the germline V gene, CDR1 and CDR2 are MDHEN and SYDVKM. V loses 6 bases of germline sequence and J loses 6 bases, and the interval between the two ends is 15 bases. From the cysteine through the phenylalanine, the CDR3 covers 14 amino acids. The read is trimmed to its CDR3 DNA, 42 bases read in frame from base 1.